These T cell receptor beta chains were read from a single sample in a study of blood T cell repertoires in COVID-19. The repertoire was sequenced with immunoSEQ multiplex PCR; TCRdb's copy has only in-frame clones and lacks some. The sample contains 180,000 or so clones, around 85% of which appear only once. Sequences were obtained from peripheral blood. The source is a man aged 45-65 years who had recovered from COVID-19. Each CDR3 is given with its conserved first and last residue. D genes are given only for firm matches. Rows may omit the clone size; those that give it use once, few, many or a size class.

cdr3_aa: CASSKTGTGNTEAFF; cdr3_nt: TGTGCCAGCAGTAAAACCGGGACAGGGAACACTGAAGCTTTCTTT; v_call: TRBV2; d_call: TRBD1; j_call: TRBJ1-1; clone_size: .
cdr3_aa: CASSMDRGPYNEQFF; cdr3_nt: TGTGCCAGCAGCATGGACAGGGGACCCTACAATGAGCAGTTCTTC; v_call: TRBV5-4; d_call: TRBD1; j_call: TRBJ2-1; clone_size: .
cdr3_aa: CASRASLQGGYTF; cdr3_nt: TGTGCCAGCAGGGCATCGTTACAGGGGGGCTACACCTTC; v_call: TRBV6-5; d_call: TRBD1; j_call: TRBJ1-2; clone_size: .
cdr3_aa: CASSPEGREYEGYTF; cdr3_nt: TGTGCCAGCAGCCCGGAGGGCAGGGAGTATGAGGGCTACACCTTC; v_call: TRBV5-6; d_call: .; j_call: TRBJ1-2; clone_size: .
cdr3_aa: CAWSGLAGSYNEQFF; cdr3_nt: TGTGCCTGGAGTGGACTAGCGGGGAGCTACAATGAGCAGTTCTTC; v_call: TRBV30; d_call: TRBD2; j_call: TRBJ2-1; clone_size: .
cdr3_aa: CASSLTPGLPGSTDTQYF; cdr3_nt: TGTGCCAGCAGCTTAACCCCCGGACTACCGGGGTCGACAGATACGCAGTATTTT; v_call: TRBV7-9; d_call: .; j_call: TRBJ2-3; clone_size: .
cdr3_aa: CSLASSYEQYF; cdr3_nt: TGCAGTCTAGCGTCCTCCTACGAGCAGTACTTC; v_call: TRBV20-1; d_call: .; j_call: TRBJ2-7; clone_size: few
cdr3_aa: CASQQGGDNQPQHF; cdr3_nt: TGTGCCAGTCAACAGGGTGGTGACAATCAGCCCCAGCATTTT; v_call: TRBV19; d_call: .; j_call: TRBJ1-5; clone_size: .
cdr3_aa: CASSLGIVGTENSEKLFF; cdr3_nt: TGTGCCAGCAGCTTAGGAATAGTAGGAACCGAAAACAGTGAAAAACTGTTTTTT; v_call: TRBV7-9; d_call: .; j_call: TRBJ1-4; clone_size: .
cdr3_aa: CATSDLQTRRGGQYF; cdr3_nt: TGTGCCACCAGTGATTTACAGACACGTCGCGGGGGGCAGTATTTT; v_call: TRBV24-1; d_call: TRBD2; j_call: TRBJ2-3; clone_size: .
cdr3_aa: CASSQEWRQGPYEQYF; cdr3_nt: TGCGCCAGCAGCCAAGAATGGAGACAGGGTCCCTACGAGCAGTACTTC; v_call: TRBV4-3; d_call: TRBD1; j_call: TRBJ2-7; clone_size: .
cdr3_aa: CASNRERASSYEQYF; cdr3_nt: TGTGCCAGCAACCGTGAGCGGGCCAGCTCCTACGAGCAGTACTTC; v_call: TRBV6-5; d_call: .; j_call: TRBJ2-7; clone_size: .
cdr3_aa: CASSTQGAGGYTF; cdr3_nt: TGTGCCAGCAGCACCCAGGGGGCCGGTGGCTACACCTTC; v_call: TRBV12-3/TRBV12-4; d_call: TRBD1; j_call: TRBJ1-2; clone_size: many
cdr3_aa: CASSPDIPSTDTQYF; cdr3_nt: TGTGCCAGCTCTCCGGACATCCCTAGCACAGATACGCAGTATTTT; v_call: TRBV18; d_call: .; j_call: TRBJ2-3; clone_size: few
cdr3_aa: CASSLAQGTQYF; cdr3_nt: TGCGCCAGCAGCTTGGCTCAGGGGACGCAGTATTTT; v_call: TRBV5-1; d_call: .; j_call: TRBJ2-3; clone_size: .
cdr3_aa: CASSWDYGNEQFF; cdr3_nt: TGTGCCAGCAGTTGGGACTACGGAAATGAGCAGTTCTTC; v_call: TRBV6-2/TRBV6-3; d_call: TRBD2; j_call: TRBJ2-1; clone_size: .
cdr3_aa: CASSVTVNTEAFF; cdr3_nt: TGTGCCAGCAGCGTAACCGTGAACACTGAAGCTTTCTTT; v_call: TRBV7-3; d_call: .; j_call: TRBJ1-1; clone_size: .
cdr3_aa: CTSRAGGTEAFF; cdr3_nt: TGTACAAGCCGGGCGGGGGGCACTGAAGCTTTCTTT; v_call: TRBV2; d_call: .; j_call: TRBJ1-1; clone_size: .
cdr3_aa: CASSEYGGGNTIYF; cdr3_nt: TGTGCCAGCAGTGAATATGGGGGAGGGAACACCATATATTTT; v_call: TRBV25-1; d_call: .; j_call: TRBJ1-3; clone_size: .
cdr3_aa: CATSDGDRGRAYNEQFF; cdr3_nt: TGTGCCACCAGTGATGGGGACAGGGGGCGAGCCTACAATGAGCAGTTCTTC; v_call: TRBV24-1; d_call: TRBD1; j_call: TRBJ2-1; clone_size: .
cdr3_aa: CASSFGRTYNEQFF; cdr3_nt: TGTGCCAGCAGTTTTGGGCGTACCTACAATGAGCAGTTCTTC; v_call: TRBV27; d_call: .; j_call: TRBJ2-1; clone_size: .
cdr3_aa: CASSLGLAGADEQFF; cdr3_nt: TGCGCCAGCAGCTTGGGACTAGCGGGAGCGGATGAGCAGTTCTTC; v_call: TRBV5-1; d_call: TRBD2; j_call: TRBJ2-1; clone_size: once
cdr3_aa: CASSQAWISGNNEQFF; cdr3_nt: TGCGCCAGCAGCCAGGCGTGGATTAGCGGGAACAATGAGCAGTTCTTC; v_call: TRBV4-1; d_call: TRBD2; j_call: TRBJ2-1; clone_size: few
cdr3_aa: CASSRGLSYEQYF; cdr3_nt: TGTGCCAGCAGCCGGGGACTCTCCTACGAGCAGTACTTC; v_call: TRBV7-9; d_call: .; j_call: TRBJ2-7; clone_size: .
cdr3_aa: CAIGHLGTEAFF; cdr3_nt: TGTGCCATCGGACATCTAGGCACTGAAGCTTTCTTT; v_call: TRBV10-3; d_call: .; j_call: TRBJ1-1; clone_size: .
cdr3_aa: CASSLFREQYF; cdr3_nt: TGTGCCAGCAGCTTGTTTCGCGAGCAGTACTTC; v_call: TRBV5-8; d_call: .; j_call: TRBJ2-7; clone_size: .
cdr3_aa: CASSSPQRSNTGELFF; cdr3_nt: TGTGCCAGCAGCTCACCCCAGCGGTCGAACACCGGGGAGCTGTTTTTT; v_call: TRBV11-2; d_call: .; j_call: TRBJ2-2; clone_size: .
cdr3_aa: CASSDTSGRKTGELFF; cdr3_nt: TGTGCCAGCAGCGACACCAGCGGGAGAAAGACCGGGGAGCTGTTTTTT; v_call: TRBV7-3; d_call: TRBD2; j_call: TRBJ2-2; clone_size: .
cdr3_aa: CASTTTGGYYEQYF; cdr3_nt: TGTGCCAGCACCACGACAGGGGGCTACTACGAGCAGTACTTC; v_call: TRBV2; d_call: TRBD1; j_call: TRBJ2-7; clone_size: once
cdr3_aa: CASSSTGSGYNEQFF; cdr3_nt: TGCGCCAGCAGCTCGACCGGGAGCGGTTACAATGAGCAGTTCTTC; v_call: TRBV5-1; d_call: .; j_call: TRBJ2-1; clone_size: .
cdr3_aa: CASSRQLLGGSSYEQYF; cdr3_nt: TGCGCCAGCAGCCGACAGCTGTTAGGAGGGAGCTCCTACGAGCAGTACTTC; v_call: TRBV5-1; d_call: .; j_call: TRBJ2-7; clone_size: few
cdr3_aa: CASSLQFVNTEAFF; cdr3_nt: TGTGCCAGCAGTTTACAGTTCGTGAACACTGAAGCTTTCTTT; v_call: TRBV27; d_call: .; j_call: TRBJ1-1; clone_size: few
cdr3_aa: CASSFGWSSYEQYF; cdr3_nt: TGCGCCAGCAGCTTCGGGTGGAGCTCCTACGAGCAGTACTTC; v_call: TRBV5-1; d_call: .; j_call: TRBJ2-7; clone_size: few
cdr3_aa: CASSAPGQYTGELFF; cdr3_nt: TGTGCCAGCAGCGCACCGGGACAGTACACCGGGGAGCTGTTTTTT; v_call: TRBV7-8; d_call: TRBD1; j_call: TRBJ2-2; clone_size: .
cdr3_aa: CAISESNRAMDTEAFF; cdr3_nt: TGTGCCATCAGTGAGTCGAACAGGGCGATGGACACTGAAGCTTTCTTT; v_call: TRBV10-3; d_call: .; j_call: TRBJ1-1; clone_size: .
cdr3_aa: CASSYPGLAGPISSYNEQFF; cdr3_nt: TGTGCCAGCAGTTACCCGGGACTAGCGGGACCCATTAGCTCCTACAATGAGCAGTTCTTC; v_call: TRBV6-2/TRBV6-3; d_call: TRBD2; j_call: TRBJ2-1; clone_size: .
cdr3_aa: CASSPTDRAGEAFF; cdr3_nt: TGTGCCAGTAGTCCAACAGACAGGGCAGGGGAAGCTTTCTTT; v_call: TRBV19; d_call: TRBD1; j_call: TRBJ1-1; clone_size: .
cdr3_aa: CASSPIGKPNQPQHF; cdr3_nt: TGCGCCAGCAGCCCCATTGGTAAGCCCAATCAGCCCCAGCATTTT; v_call: TRBV4-1; d_call: .; j_call: TRBJ1-5; clone_size: .
cdr3_aa: CASSYGGVREKLFF; cdr3_nt: TGTGCCAGCAGTTACGGAGGGGTCCGTGAAAAACTGTTTTTT; v_call: TRBV6-5; d_call: .; j_call: TRBJ1-4; clone_size: .
cdr3_aa: CASSLDTGTDTQYF; cdr3_nt: TGTGCCAGCAGCTTAGATACGGGCACAGATACGCAGTATTTT; v_call: TRBV7-9; d_call: .; j_call: TRBJ2-3; clone_size: .
cdr3_aa: CATSFIAGGGETQYF; cdr3_nt: TGTGCCACCAGTTTTATAGCGGGAGGGGGAGAGACCCAGTACTTC; v_call: TRBV15; d_call: TRBD2; j_call: TRBJ2-5; clone_size: .
cdr3_aa: CASSQVGGADGNTIYF; cdr3_nt: TGTGCCAGCAGCCAAGTGGGGGGGGCGGATGGAAACACCATATATTTT; v_call: TRBV4-2; d_call: .; j_call: TRBJ1-3; clone_size: few
cdr3_aa: CASSLNNLGRGYTF; cdr3_nt: TGCGCCAGCAGCCTTAACAATCTTGGCCGCGGCTACACCTTC; v_call: TRBV4-3; d_call: .; j_call: TRBJ1-2; clone_size: .
cdr3_aa: CASRGQGNEKLFF; cdr3_nt: TGTGCCAGCCGCGGACAGGGAAATGAAAAACTGTTTTTT; v_call: TRBV7-9; d_call: TRBD1; j_call: TRBJ1-4; clone_size: .
cdr3_aa: CASSQGLAGMGEQFF; cdr3_nt: TGCGCCAGCAGCCAGGGACTAGCGGGAATGGGTGAGCAGTTCTTC; v_call: TRBV4-1; d_call: TRBD2; j_call: TRBJ2-1; clone_size: .
cdr3_aa: CASSERLAGQDTQYF; cdr3_nt: TGTGCCAGCAGTGAACGGCTAGCGGGGCAAGATACGCAGTATTTT; v_call: TRBV2; d_call: TRBD2; j_call: TRBJ2-3; clone_size: few
cdr3_aa: CATSDPSSGNYEQYF; cdr3_nt: TGTGCCACCAGTGATCCCTCTAGCGGAAACTACGAGCAGTACTTC; v_call: TRBV24-1; d_call: TRBD2; j_call: TRBJ2-7; clone_size: .
cdr3_aa: CASSRDSASGYTF; cdr3_nt: TGTGCCAGCTCAAGAGACAGCGCCAGTGGCTACACCTTC; v_call: TRBV18; d_call: .; j_call: TRBJ1-2; clone_size: .
cdr3_aa: CASSFGGAGGNTIYF; cdr3_nt: TGTGCCAGCAGCTTCGGGGGGGCAGGAGGAAACACCATATATTTT; v_call: TRBV7-8; d_call: .; j_call: TRBJ1-3; clone_size: .
cdr3_aa: CAWSPGQGDTEAFF; cdr3_nt: TGTGCCTGGAGTCCGGGACAGGGGGACACTGAAGCTTTCTTT; v_call: TRBV30; d_call: TRBD1; j_call: TRBJ1-1; clone_size: .